This TCR beta chain is drawn from a study of blood T cell repertoires in COVID-19 (dated by TCRdb to about 2020). About the investigation overall: Collaborator samples came from the United States, Italy and Spain and covered acute and convalescent phases of COVID-19. The repertoires were released in a freely available public database intended as a resource for research on the immune response to SARS-CoV-2. Sample metadata almost always included a de-identified subject ID, COVID-19 status, age in years and sex. HLA class I and class II types, where available, came from metadata supplied by the sample provider rather than from assay-based typing. The dataset comprised deeply sampled blood TCRbeta repertoires from subjects exposed to, actively infected with, or recovered from COVID-19. The samples were drawn from two sources: the first 160 participants of the ongoing ImmuneRACE study, and over 1,000 subjects contributed by 6 global collaborators. The prospective study material was composed of cDNA or gDNA derived from T cells, B-cell-depleted T cells, or PBMCs.

Each collaborating institution followed its own protocols to collect whole blood in K2EDTA tubes. For TCRbeta analysis, collaborators shipped samples as frozen whole blood, isolated PBMCs, or DNA extracted from either of those sample types. Note on this clone: This clone's antigen is unknown. No quality values exist for individual bases; no much larger clone is one base distant.

TCRbeta CDR3 regions were amplified from genomic DNA using the immunoSEQ Assay, a bias-controlled multiplex PCR. The paper's data handling went like this. Nucleated cell counts per sample were estimated from amplification of reference gene primers within the assay. To quantify the absolute abundance of each unique TCRbeta CDR3 rearrangement, sequence reads were collapsed and filtered. For each sample, productive Simpson clonality was calculated by taking the square root of Simpson's diversity index across productive rearrangements. This immuneACCESS table, as held by TCRdb, lists in-frame sequences with V and J called but not all clones. Of the missing ones, under half trace to an unresolved V gene in checked studies; the others have no known cause. V and J calls and clone size come straight from that table; D and trimming were deduced from the DNA. This sample gives 40,000 to 50,000 clones in total; about 89% of them show up just once. Of the sample, 6% to 6.5% is held by the ten largest clones.

The paper as a whole reports these results and caveats: The amount of clinical and demographic metadata varied by source and participant and was provided uncurated.

This sequence was found in a man aged 65 to 79 with active COVID-19. Material: peripheral blood.

CDR3 sequence: CAWTGGDRGYTF. Here is the DNA: TGTGCCTGGACTGGCGGGGATCGGGGCTACACCTTC. Rearrangement joined TRBV30 to TRBJ1-2, with no reliable assignment of the D segment. Spanning cysteine to phenylalanine, the CDR3 consists of 12 amino acids. Just the 36-base CDR3 DNA is kept, in frame starting at base 1. As encoded in the germline V gene (reference sequence), CDR1 is GTSNPN while CDR2 is SVGIG. The V end loses 4 bases and the J end loses 8 bases, and a stretch of 14 bases separates them. This CDR3, with the reference TRBV30 and TRBJ1-2 proteins standing in past its ends, gives the full variable domain SQTIHQWPATLVQPVGSPLSLECTVEGTSNPNLYWYRQAAGRGLQLLFYSVGIGQISSEVPQNLSASRPQDRQFILSSKKLLLSDSGFYLCAWTGGDRGYTFGSGTRLTVV.